Listed below are T cell receptor beta chains from one sample, sequenced in a study of CD8 T cells in ankylosing spondylitis. TCRdb re-called the 5' RACE reads through MiXCR, storing one row per CDR3 protein. Of some 700,000 distinct CDR3 sequences in the sample, under 20% were seen once. Material for sequencing was blood, either unsorted or a sorted T cell fraction (not recorded which). The receptors shown here come from a male donor with ankylosing spondylitis. Each CDR3 is given with its conserved first and last residue. Fields, in order: clone size, V gene, D gene, CDR3 length, J gene, CDR3 protein, CDR3 DNA. A D gene is named only where the DNA matches it firmly. The listing skips clone size in some rows; elsewhere it reads once, few, many or a size class.

>few|TRBV20-1|TRBD2|15|TRBJ2-3
CSARDETSGTDTQYF
TGCAGTGCTAGAGATGAAACTAGCGGCACAGATACGCAGTATTTT
>few|TRBV7-9|TRBD1|15|TRBJ1-1
CASRRRQGQNTEAFF
TGTGCCAGCAGGAGAAGACAGGGACAGAACACTGAAGCTTTCTTT
>-|TRBV24-1|TRBD2|16|TRBJ2-1
CATSDPSSGINNEQFF
TGTGCCACCAGTGATCCATCTAGCGGGATTAACAATGAGCAGTTCTTC
>many|TRBV7-9|TRBD1|16|TRBJ2-1
CASSPRDRPGNNEQFF
TGTGCCAGCAGCCCCCGGGACAGGCCGGGGAACAATGAGCAGTTCTTC
>many|TRBV7-9|-|14|TRBJ2-1
CASSLDASYNEQFF
TGTGCCAGCAGCTTAGACGCCAGCTACAATGAGCAGTTCTTC
>-|TRBV7-9|-|14|TRBJ2-7
CASSNPEGPYEQYF
TGTGCCAGCAGCAACCCCGAGGGGCCCTACGAGCAGTACTTC
>few|TRBV7-2|TRBD2|16|TRBJ2-3
CASSPKTSGGTDTQYF
TGTGCCAGCAGCCCAAAGACTAGCGGAGGCACAGATACGCAGTATTTT
>many|TRBV7-2|-|13|TRBJ1-5
CASSLESNQPQHF
TGTGCCAGCAGCTTAGAAAGCAATCAGCCCCAGCATTTT
>-|TRBV11-2|TRBD2|15|TRBJ2-3
CASSLRGVLTDTQYF
TGTGCCAGCAGCTTGCGGGGGGTACTCACAGATACGCAGTATTTT
>-|TRBV6-5|-|13|TRBJ2-1
CASSYGARHEQFF
TGTGCCAGCAGTTATGGGGCACGGCATGAGCAGTTCTTC
>few|TRBV5-1|-|13|TRBJ2-3
CASTGGNTDTQYF
TGCGCCAGCACCGGGGGAAACACAGATACGCAGTATTTT
>few|TRBV18|-|14|TRBJ2-1
CASSPGAPYNEQFF
TGTGCCAGCTCACCGGGGGCCCCTTACAATGAGCAGTTCTTC
>-|TRBV5-5|TRBD2|15|TRBJ2-1
CASGLLAGRVNEQFF
TGTGCCAGCGGGTTACTAGCGGGCAGAGTCAATGAGCAGTTCTTC
>few|TRBV9|-|14|TRBJ2-1
CASSPPPGSGEQFF
TGTGCCAGCAGCCCACCTCCGGGGTCAGGTGAGCAGTTCTTC
>few|TRBV29-1|TRBD1|13|TRBJ1-4
CSARGVDNEKLFF
TGCAGCGCCAGGGGGGTGGATAATGAAAAACTGTTTTTT
>-|TRBV5-6|TRBD1|15|TRBJ1-1
CASSSQRDRVAEAFF
TGTGCCAGCAGCTCACAAAGGGACAGGGTCGCTGAAGCTTTCTTT
>few|TRBV20-1|-|15|TRBJ2-2
CSASTLSDSTGELFF
TGCAGTGCTAGCACCTTATCCGACAGCACCGGGGAGCTGTTTTTT
>-|TRBV20-1|TRBD2|15|TRBJ2-3
CSAQGLAGPTDTQYF
TGCAGTGCCCAGGGACTAGCGGGCCCCACAGATACGCAGTATTTT
>few|TRBV9|TRBD2|16|TRBJ2-1
CASSVEGGGSYNEQFF
TGTGCCAGCAGCGTAGAAGGCGGGGGGTCTTACAATGAGCAGTTCTTC
>-|TRBV12-3/TRBV12-4|-|15|TRBJ2-3
CASTQQSQTRDTQYF
TGTGCCAGCACCCAACAGAGCCAAACGCGAGATACGCAGTATTTT
>few|TRBV3-1|-|12|TRBJ1-5
CASSQSDQPQHF
TGTGCCAGCAGCCAATCGGACCAGCCCCAGCATTTT
>-|TRBV15|-|14|TRBJ2-1
CATREGGSYNEQFF
TGTGCCACCAGGGAGGGAGGCTCCTACAATGAGCAGTTCTTC
>few|TRBV20-1|TRBD2|14|TRBJ2-1
CSARLPGGSDEQFF
TGCAGTGCCCGTCTCCCAGGCGGGAGCGATGAGCAGTTCTTC
>-|TRBV2|TRBD1|14|TRBJ1-1
CASRAGGLGTEAFF
TGTGCCAGCAGGGCAGGGGGCCTTGGTACTGAAGCTTTCTTT
>-|TRBV4-1|-|16|TRBJ1-6
CASSQDPRVRGSPLHF
TGCGCCAGCAGCCAAGATCCCAGGGTTCGAGGTTCACCCCTCCACTTT
>-|TRBV7-9|-|15|TRBJ2-1
CASSSTGLPYNEQFF
TGTGCCAGCAGTTCAACCGGGCTACCCTACAATGAGCAGTTCTTC
>few|TRBV13|-|16|TRBJ2-3
CASSGPRGASTDTQYF
TGTGCCAGCAGCGGGCCTAGGGGAGCTAGCACAGATACGCAGTATTTT
>-|TRBV20-1|TRBD2|15|TRBJ2-3
CSAEGLAGTPDTQYF
TGCAGTGCTGAAGGACTAGCGGGAACCCCAGATACGCAGTATTTT
>-|TRBV10-3|TRBD2|15|TRBJ2-5
CAISDQRGGVETQYF
TGTGCCATCAGTGATCAGCGGGGGGGCGTGGAGACCCAGTACTTC
>many|TRBV29-1|-|14|TRBJ2-1
CSVRTMGLLNEQFF
TGCAGCGTACGAACGATGGGACTGCTCAATGAGCAGTTCTTC
>few|TRBV4-2|-|17|TRBJ1-6
CASSQDLIGRGGSPLHF
TGTGCCAGCAGCCAAGATCTGATCGGCAGGGGAGGCTCACCCCTCCACTTT
>few|TRBV5-5|-|13|TRBJ2-2
CASSRTASGELFF
TGTGCCAGCAGCCGGACCGCTAGCGGGGAGCTGTTTTTT
>-|TRBV4-1|-|15|TRBJ2-3
CASSQEGRETDTQYF
TGCGCCAGCAGCCAAGAGGGAAGGGAGACAGATACGCAGTATTTT
>-|TRBV30|-|11|TRBJ2-5
CAWSREETQYF
TGTGCCTGGAGTCGGGAGGAGACCCAGTACTTC
>-|TRBV13|-|17|TRBJ2-2
CASSPLLEQGDTGELFF
TGTGCCAGCAGCCCTCTCCTAGAGCAAGGGGACACCGGGGAGCTGTTTTTT
>-|TRBV7-2|-|15|TRBJ1-5
CASSLALQGRQPQHF
TGTGCCAGCAGCTTAGCTCTACAGGGTAGACAGCCCCAGCATTTT
>few|TRBV3-1|TRBD1|19|TRBJ1-2
CASRPGQGPSIISNYGYTF
TGTGCCAGCCGGCCGGGACAGGGACCATCCATAATATCTAACTATGGCTACACCTTC
>-|TRBV9|-|15|TRBJ1-2
CASSVGGQANYGYTF
TGTGCCAGCAGCGTAGGGGGACAAGCTAACTATGGCTACACCTTC
>-|TRBV7-9|-|15|TRBJ2-3
CASSYRDFPSNTQYF
TGTGCCAGCAGCTACCGGGACTTCCCCAGTAATACGCAGTATTTT
>-|TRBV6-2/TRBV6-3|TRBD2|15|TRBJ2-2
CASSYSGGRTGELFF
TGTGCCAGCAGTTACTCGGGCGGGAGGACCGGGGAGCTGTTTTTT
>-|TRBV28|TRBD2|17|TRBJ2-7
CASSHPRETSGSNEQYF
TGTGCCAGCAGTCACCCCCGGGAGACTAGCGGGAGTAACGAGCAGTACTTC
>few|TRBV7-9|-|16|TRBJ2-2
CASSPFRATNTGELFF
TGTGCCAGCAGCCCCTTTAGGGCTACGAACACCGGGGAGCTGTTTTTT
>-|TRBV4-1|-|16|TRBJ2-7
CASSQDRGGLDYEQYF
TGCGCCAGCAGCCAAGATAGGGGGGGGCTGGACTACGAGCAGTACTTC
>-|TRBV24-1|TRBD1|14|TRBJ1-2
CATSDVTGSYGYTF
TGTGCCACCAGTGATGTGACAGGGAGCTATGGCTACACCTTC
>-|TRBV18|-|16|TRBJ2-5
CASSPPATPVQETQYF
TGTGCCAGCTCACCACCTGCGACTCCGGTTCAAGAGACCCAGTACTTC
>few|TRBV6-2/TRBV6-3|TRBD1|14|TRBJ2-1
CASTLTGGRTEQFF
TGTGCCAGCACCCTGACAGGGGGTAGAACTGAGCAGTTCTTC